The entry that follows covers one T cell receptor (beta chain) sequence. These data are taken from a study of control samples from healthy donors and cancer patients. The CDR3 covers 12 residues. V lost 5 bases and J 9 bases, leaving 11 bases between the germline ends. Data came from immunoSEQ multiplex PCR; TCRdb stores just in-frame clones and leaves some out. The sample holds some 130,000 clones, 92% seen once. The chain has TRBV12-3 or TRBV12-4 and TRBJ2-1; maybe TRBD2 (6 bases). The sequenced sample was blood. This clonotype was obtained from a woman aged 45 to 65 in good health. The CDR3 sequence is CASSQEGGEQFF. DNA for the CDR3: TGTGCCAGCAGTCAGGAGGGCGGTGAGCAGTTCTTC.